This TCR beta chain was retrieved from a study of circulating and synovial CD4+ cells in juvenile arthritis. General study findings and limits: CPL and bulk CD4 samples differed at least tenfold in T cell genomes. Bulk blood CD4 repertoires were more diverse than these.

Details on this clone: The antigen is not known.

Donors were patients with active juvenile idiopathic arthritis. The CDR3 length is 14 residues. The method was immunoSEQ multiplex PCR; TCRdb's version includes in-frame clones alone and lacks a portion of them. There are about 32,000 clones in the sample; roughly 95% occur only once, and 0.55% to 0.85% lies in the top ten. The gene calls are TRBV21-1 and TRBJ1-1; whether TRBD1, the table's D call, matches the DNA was not checked. TRBV21-1 is recorded as a pseudogene. The TCR originated in a human donor with juvenile idiopathic arthritis. Specimen: CD4+ T cells from blood. The CDR3 loop reads CASSKRQLNTEAFF. In DNA form, the CDR3 reads TGTGCCAGCAGCAAACGACAGTTGAACACTGAAGCTTTCTTT.